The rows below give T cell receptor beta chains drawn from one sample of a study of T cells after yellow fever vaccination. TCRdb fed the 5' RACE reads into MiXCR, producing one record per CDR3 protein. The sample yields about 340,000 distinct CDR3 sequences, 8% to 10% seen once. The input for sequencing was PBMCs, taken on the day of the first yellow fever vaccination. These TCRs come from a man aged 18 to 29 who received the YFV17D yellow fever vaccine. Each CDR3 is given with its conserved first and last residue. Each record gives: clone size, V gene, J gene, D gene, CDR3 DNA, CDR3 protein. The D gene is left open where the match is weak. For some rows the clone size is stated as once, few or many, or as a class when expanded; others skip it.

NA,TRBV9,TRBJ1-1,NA,TGTGCCAGCAGCGTAGGTCACAGGGCCACTGAAGCTTTCTTT,CASSVGHRATEAFF
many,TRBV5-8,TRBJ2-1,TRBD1,TGTGCCAGCAGCGGCCAGGGGGCGATTTCCTACAATGAGCAGTTCTTC,CASSGQGAISYNEQFF
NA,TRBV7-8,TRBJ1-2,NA,TGTGCCAGCAGCTTGGAAGTGTCGCCCCCTAGCCGTGGCTACACCTTC,CASSLEVSPPSRGYTF
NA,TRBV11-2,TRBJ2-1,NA,TGTGCCAGCAGCTTAGATGGTCGGGGGGCAAGGGCCTACAATGAGCAGTTCTTC,CASSLDGRGARAYNEQFF
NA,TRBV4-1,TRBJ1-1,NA,TGCGCCAGCAGCCAAGCCGGGAACGTTGCTGAAGCTTTCTTT,CASSQAGNVAEAFF
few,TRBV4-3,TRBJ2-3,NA,TGCGCCAGCAGCCAGGGCCCAGGTCCAAGGGGCACAGATACGCAGTATTTT,CASSQGPGPRGTDTQYF
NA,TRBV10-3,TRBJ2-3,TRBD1,TGTGCCATCAGTGATGGGACAGGGGCAGATACGCAGTATTTT,CAISDGTGADTQYF
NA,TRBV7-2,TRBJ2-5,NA,TGTGCCAGCAGCTTACTAGAGCGATGGGGGACCCATTACTTC,CASSLLERWGTHYF
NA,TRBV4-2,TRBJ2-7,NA,TGTGCCAGCAGCCCTGGTGTTACCTACGAGCAGTACTTC,CASSPGVTYEQYF
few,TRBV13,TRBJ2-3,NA,TGTGCCAGCAGCTTAGAGGGCTCGACAGGGAGGGCCACAGATACGCAGTATTTT,CASSLEGSTGRATDTQYF
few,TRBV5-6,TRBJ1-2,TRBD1,TGTGCCAGCAGCCTACCGCAGGGGGGGAATGGCTACACCTTC,CASSLPQGGNGYTF
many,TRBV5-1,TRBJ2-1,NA,TGCGCCAGCAGCTTGGAGCGCGGGGACTACAATGAGCAGTTCTTC,CASSLERGDYNEQFF
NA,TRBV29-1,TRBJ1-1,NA,TGCAGCGTAACAAGCACTGAAGCTTTCTTT,CSVTSTEAFF
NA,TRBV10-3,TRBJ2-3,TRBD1,TGTGCCATCAGGGCTCCGGGACAGAGCACAGATACGCAGTATTTT,CAIRAPGQSTDTQYF
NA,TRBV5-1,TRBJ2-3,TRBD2,TGCGCCAGCAGCTTGTGGGGGCTAGCGGGGGCAACAGATACGCAGTATTTT,CASSLWGLAGATDTQYF
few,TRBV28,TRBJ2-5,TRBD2,TGTGCCAGCAGTTTATCCGTCTGGACTAGCGGGGGAGAGACCCAGTACTTC,CASSLSVWTSGGETQYF
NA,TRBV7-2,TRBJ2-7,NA,TGTGCCAGCAGCTTAGAAGTTACAGTGCTGATACAGCAGTACTTC,CASSLEVTVLIQQYF
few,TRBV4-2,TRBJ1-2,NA,TGTGCCAGCAGCCAAGAACCGGACAGCTATGGCTACACCTTC,CASSQEPDSYGYTF
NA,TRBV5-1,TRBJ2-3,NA,TGCGCCAGCAGCTCCGGACAGACCCTTAGCACAGATACGCAGTATTTT,CASSSGQTLSTDTQYF
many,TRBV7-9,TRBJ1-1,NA,TGTGCCAGCAGCCCCCGGTCCGATGAAGCTTTCTTT,CASSPRSDEAFF
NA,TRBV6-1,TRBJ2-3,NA,TGTGCCAGCAGTCTTCTGGTCGGGGCTAGCACAGATACGCAGTATTTT,CASSLLVGASTDTQYF
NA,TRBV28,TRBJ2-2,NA,TGTGCCAGCATCTTCGGGGCAGCTGGCGGGGAGCTGTTTTTT,CASIFGAAGGELFF